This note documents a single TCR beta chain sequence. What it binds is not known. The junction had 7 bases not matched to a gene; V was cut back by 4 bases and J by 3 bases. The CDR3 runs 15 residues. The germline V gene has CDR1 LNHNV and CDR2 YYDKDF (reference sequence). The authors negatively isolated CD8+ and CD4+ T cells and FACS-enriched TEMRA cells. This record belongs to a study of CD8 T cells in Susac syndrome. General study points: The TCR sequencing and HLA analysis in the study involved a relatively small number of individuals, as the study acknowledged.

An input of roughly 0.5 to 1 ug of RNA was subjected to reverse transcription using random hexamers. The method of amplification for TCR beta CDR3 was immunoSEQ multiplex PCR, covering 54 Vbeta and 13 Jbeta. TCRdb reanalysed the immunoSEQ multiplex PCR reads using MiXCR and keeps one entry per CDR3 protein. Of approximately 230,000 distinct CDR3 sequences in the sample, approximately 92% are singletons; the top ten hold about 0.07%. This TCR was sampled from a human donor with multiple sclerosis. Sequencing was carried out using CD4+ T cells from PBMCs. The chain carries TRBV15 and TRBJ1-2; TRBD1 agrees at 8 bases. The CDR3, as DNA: TGTGCCACCAGCACCCCGGGACAGGCCGACTATGGCTACACCTTC. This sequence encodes CATSTPGQADYGYTF.